The source of this T cell receptor (beta chain) is a study of T cells after posttransplantation cyclophosphamide. Study-level findings and limits: Tissue-infiltrating T cells from skin or gut overlapped little with blood T cells.

Cyclophosphamide on days +3 and +4 followed busulfan-fludarabine conditioning and a marrow graft. This clone was counted a few times. Antigen: not known. In the same sample, other DNA sequences code for this CDR3. CDR3 length: 14 amino acids. Germline loops: CDR1 SGHNT, CDR2 YYREEE (reference sequence). J lost 8 bases, V lost 1 base, and 3 bases had no gene match. Measured with immunoSEQ multiplex PCR; TCRdb has only the in-frame clones, and not every one. The sample counts about 6,700 clones, none seen once; the ten largest own roughly 5.2%. This chain connects TRBV5-4 to TRBJ1-6, with 7 bases matching TRBD1. The clonotype comes from a young adult male patient who received an allogeneic stem cell transplant from an unrelated donor, was CMV-positive, and had acute and chronic GVHD. Some T cells may arise from the graft donor. The source material was PBMCs, sampled after an allogeneic stem cell transplant with post-transplant cyclophosphamide. Written as DNA, the CDR3 is TGTGCCAGCAGCTTGACAGGGGTCGATTCACCCCTCCACTTT. Its protein is CASSLTGVDSPLHF.